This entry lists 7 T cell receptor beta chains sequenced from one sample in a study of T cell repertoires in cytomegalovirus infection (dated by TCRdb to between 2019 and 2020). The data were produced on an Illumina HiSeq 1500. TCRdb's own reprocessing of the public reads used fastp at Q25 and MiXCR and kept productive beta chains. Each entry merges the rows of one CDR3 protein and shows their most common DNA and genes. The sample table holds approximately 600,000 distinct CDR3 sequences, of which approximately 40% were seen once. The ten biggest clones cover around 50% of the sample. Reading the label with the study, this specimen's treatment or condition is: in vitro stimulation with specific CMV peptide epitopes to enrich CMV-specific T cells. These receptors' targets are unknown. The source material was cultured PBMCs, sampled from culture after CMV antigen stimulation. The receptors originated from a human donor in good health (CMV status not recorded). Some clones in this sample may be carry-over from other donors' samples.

In DNA form, the CDR3 reads TGTGCCAGCACCACCACGGCTGGGGCCAACGTCCTGACTTTC. It is translated as CASTTTAGANVLTF. The chain employs TRBV2 and TRBJ2-6; D gene ambiguous. V was trimmed by 7 bases and J by 2 bases, leaving 9 bases between them. The CDR3 length is 14 residues. Germline V gene lookup returns CDR1 SNHLY and CDR2 FYNNEI.

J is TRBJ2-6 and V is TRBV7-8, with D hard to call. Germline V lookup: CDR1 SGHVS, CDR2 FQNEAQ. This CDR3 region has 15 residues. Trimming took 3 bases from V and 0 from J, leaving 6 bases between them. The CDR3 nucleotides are TGTGCCAGCAGCTTTCCCAGCTCTGGGGCCAACGTCCTGACTTTC. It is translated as CASSFPSSGANVLTF.

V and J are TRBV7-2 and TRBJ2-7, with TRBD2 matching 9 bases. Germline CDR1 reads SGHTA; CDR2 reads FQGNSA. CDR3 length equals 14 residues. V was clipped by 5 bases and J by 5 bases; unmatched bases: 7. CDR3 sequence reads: CASSLSSGTNEQYF. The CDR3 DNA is TGTGCCAGCAGCCTGTCTAGCGGGACAAACGAGCAGTACTTC.

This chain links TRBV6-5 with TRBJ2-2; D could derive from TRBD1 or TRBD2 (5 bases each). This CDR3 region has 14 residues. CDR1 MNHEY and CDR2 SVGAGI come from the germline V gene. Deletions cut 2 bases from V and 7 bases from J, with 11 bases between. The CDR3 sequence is CASSYNGAGGELFF. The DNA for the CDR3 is TGTGCCAGCAGTTACAACGGGGCGGGCGGGGAGCTGTTTTTT.

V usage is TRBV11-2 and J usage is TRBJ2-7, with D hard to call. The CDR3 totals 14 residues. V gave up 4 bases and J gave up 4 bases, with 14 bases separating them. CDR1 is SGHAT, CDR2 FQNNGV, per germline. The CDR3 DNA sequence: TGTGCCAGCAGCTCTTACCTTTCACAATACGAGCAGTACTTC. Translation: CASSSYLSQYEQYF. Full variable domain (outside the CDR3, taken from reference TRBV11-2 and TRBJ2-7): EAGVAQSPRYKIIEKRQSVAFWCNPISGHATLYWYQQILGQGPKLLIQFQNNGVVDDSQLPKDRFSAERLKGVDSTLKIQPAKLEDSAVYLCASSSYLSQYEQYFGPGTRLTVT.

CDR3 residues: CASTGSGGAWETQYF. The CDR3 DNA follows: TGTGCCAGCACCGGCAGCGGGGGGGCATGGGAGACCCAGTACTTC. This sequence joins TRBV2 and TRBJ2-5; 10 nucleotides match TRBD2. CDR1 is SNHLY and CDR2 is FYNNEI in the germline V gene. The trim removed 7 bases at V and 5 bases at J, leaving 10 bases unmatched. This CDR3 has 15 amino acids.

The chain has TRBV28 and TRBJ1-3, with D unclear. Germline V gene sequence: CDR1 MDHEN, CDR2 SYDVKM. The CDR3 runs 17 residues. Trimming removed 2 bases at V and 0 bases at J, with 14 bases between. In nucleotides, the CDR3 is TGTGCCAGCAGTTTACGATCCCAGGCCCCCTCTGGAAACACCATATATTTT. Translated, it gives CASSLRSQAPSGNTIYF. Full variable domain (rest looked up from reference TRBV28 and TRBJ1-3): DVKVTQSSRYLVKRTGEKVFLECVQDMDHENMFWYRQDPGLGLRLIYFSYDVKMKEKGDIPEGYSVSREKKERFSLILESASTNQTSMYLCASSLRSQAPSGNTIYFGEGSWLTVV.